These 27 T cell receptor gamma chains were sequenced from one sample in a study of gamma delta lymphoproliferative disorders and STAT genes. Sequencing used genomic DNA taken from PBMCs of patients and controls. TCRdb processed the multiplex PCR reads again with the CATT caller. The sample holds about 2,700 gamma-chain clones, 6.5% to 9% seen once. The specimen was blood. Source of these receptors: a human donor in good health.

This clone was counted a few times. The protein in TCRdb stems from a much larger clone and differs at residue 3 from this DNA's translation, likely a read error; here the protein is translated from the DNA. V and J are TRGV10 and TRGJP1. Germline matching of the DNA provided the J gene here, since TCRdb leaves it blank. TRGV10 is known as an ORF, though its function is uncertain. The CDR3 is made up of 10 amino acids. The V and J ends lost 14 bases and 9 bases, in that order; junction bases with no gene match: 7. CDR3 bases: TGTGCTACACAAAGTTGGTTCAAGATATTT. Translated: CATQSWFKIF.

This clone is labeled large (0.1 to 1%). The rearrangement joins TRGV4 to TRGJ1 or TRGJ2. Because TCRdb records no J gene, it was assigned here through a match of the DNA to germline. V shed 4 bases, J shed 5 bases, and the junction held 8 bases outside the gene matches. This CDR3 region has 13 residues. Germline-derived CDR1 and CDR2 are EGSTGY and YDSYTSSV. The CDR3 sequence is CATWDLADYKKLF. In nucleotides, the CDR3 is TGTGCCACCTGGGACTTGGCGGATTATAAGAAACTCTTT.

This clone is deemed medium-sized. V gene TRGV8 combines with J gene TRGJP1. Here the J gene came from matching the DNA to germline, since TCRdb omits it. Germline V lookup: CDR1 VENAVY, CDR2 YDSYNSRV. The CDR3 totals 13 residues. J gave up 4 bases and V 4 bases, and 3 bases lay outside the gene matches. CDR3 protein: CATWEVTGWFKIF. In DNA, the CDR3 is TGTGCCACCTGGGAGGTCACTGGTTGGTTCAAGATATTT.

This clone was seen more than once but under ten times. TCRdb pairs this DNA with a much larger clone's protein that differs at residue 7, likely a read error; the protein shown was translated from the DNA. The V and J genes are TRGV4 and TRGJ1 or TRGJ2. The J gene, absent from TCRdb, was called here by matching the DNA to germline. The CDR3 runs to 12 residues. V shed 4 bases and J 7 bases; nucleotides not matched to a gene: 7. Germline CDR1 EGSTGY, CDR2 YDSYTSSV. The DNA of the CDR3 is TGTGCCACCTGGGAGGGTCACTATAAGAAACTCTTT. The encoded protein is CATWEGHYKKLF.

The sample holds many counts of this clone. In the same sample, other DNA sequences code for this CDR3. The V call is TRGV9, the J call TRGJ1 or TRGJ2. The J gene, missing from TCRdb, was assigned here through DNA to germline matching. The CDR3 extends over 12 amino acids. Germline CDR1 and CDR2: GITISATS and ISYDGTV (reference sequence). The V and J ends lost 11 bases and 3 bases, in that order; junction bases with no gene match: 10. CDR3 nucleotides: TGTGCCTCCTTAGGGGTTTATTATAAGAAACTCTTT. This sequence encodes CASLGVYYKKLF.

By proportion, this clone is medium-sized (0.01 to 0.1%). The CDR3 region is CATWDGLVGKKLF. The CDR3 DNA reads as TGTGCCACCTGGGACGGGCTTGTGGGGAAGAAACTCTTT. This chain uses TRGV2 with TRGJ1 or TRGJ2. Here the J gene came from matching the DNA to germline, since TCRdb omits it. The junction had 9 bases not matched to a gene; V was cut back by 0 bases and J by 10 bases. This CDR3 region has 13 residues. CDR1 is EGSNGY and CDR2 is YDSYNSKV in the germline V gene.

This clone ranks as medium-sized (0.01 to 0.1%). The rearrangement links TRGV10 to TRGJP1. Here the J gene came from matching the DNA to germline, since TCRdb omits it. TRGV10 is sorted into the ORF group, with uncertain function. Trimming removed 8 bases from V and 0 bases from J; junction bases left unmatched: 7. The CDR3 length is 15 residues. The CDR3 nucleotides are TGTGCTGCGTGGGTCAGTTATACCACTGGTTGGTTCAAGATATTT. Translating it yields CAAWVSYTTGWFKIF.

This clone was observed at least ten times. The chain employs TRGV11 and TRGJ1 or TRGJ2. In the absence of a J gene in TCRdb, the DNA was matched to germline to assign it here. TRGV11 is identified as an open reading frame with a role that is uncertain. V shed 0 bases, J shed 3 bases, and the junction held 5 bases outside the gene matches. The CDR3 loop spans 15 amino acids. The CDR3 DNA follows: TGTGCCTGCTGGATTAGGCACGGGGGTTATTATAAGAAACTCTTT. Protein product: CACWIRHGGYYKKLF.

This clone is classed as medium-sized. The chain combines TRGV4 with TRGJ1 or TRGJ2. In the absence of a J gene in TCRdb, the DNA was matched to germline to assign it here. The CDR3 loop spans 14 amino acids. The germline V gene encodes CDR1 EGSTGY and CDR2 YDSYTSSV. The trim removed 5 bases at V and 3 bases at J, leaving 10 bases unmatched. The CDR3 here is CATWVTDLYYKKLF. For the CDR3, the DNA is TGTGCCACCTGGGTCACGGACCTTTATTATAAGAAACTCTTT.

By frequency in the sample, this clone is medium-sized. The rearrangement joins TRGV2 to TRGJP2. No J gene was available from TCRdb, and it was assigned here by a germline match of the DNA. Germline assignment: CDR1 EGSNGY and CDR2 YDSYNSKV. Trimming at V came to 3 bases and at J to 0 bases, leaving 13 bases not matched to a gene. The CDR3 has 18 residues. CDR3 nucleotides: TGTGCCACCTGGGACAGCCAAGATAGTAATAGTAGTGATTGGATCAAGACGTTT. Protein product: CATWDSQDSNSSDWIKTF.

This clone is medium-sized within its sample. The rearrangement links TRGV2 to TRGJ1 or TRGJ2. The J gene was not available in TCRdb and was assigned here by matching the DNA to germline segments. V lost 0 bases, J lost 9 bases, and 2 bases stayed unmatched. This CDR3 spans 11 amino acids. Looked up from germline, CDR1 is EGSNGY and CDR2 is YDSYNSKV. The CDR3 DNA sequence: TGTGCCACCTGGGACGGGGGTAAGAAACTCTTT. It is translated as CATWDGGKKLF.

By share, this clone ranks as medium-sized. This sample includes further DNA sequences coding for the same CDR3. This chain connects TRGV2 to TRGJ1 or TRGJ2. The J gene, absent from TCRdb, was called here by matching the DNA to germline. This CDR3 contains 12 residues. V trimming: 0 bases; J trimming: 7 bases; junction bases outside the gene matches: 3. Germline CDR1 and CDR2: EGSNGY and YDSYNSKV. CDR3 coding DNA: TGTGCCACCTGGGACGGGCGGTATAAGAAACTCTTT. Residues: CATWDGRYKKLF.

The table lists this clone with many counts. This chain links TRGV9 with TRGJ1 or TRGJ2. The J gene is absent in TCRdb and was assigned here via DNA matching to germline. Trimming removed 9 bases from V and 2 bases from J; junction bases left unmatched: 4. Germline V gene lookup returns CDR1 GITISATS and CDR2 ISYDGTV (reference sequence). CDR3 length: 11 residues. The CDR3 DNA is TGTGCCTTGGGGCATTATTATAAGAAACTCTTT. Protein product: CALGHYYKKLF.

This clone rates as medium-sized. This chain links TRGV4 with TRGJ1 or TRGJ2. Matching the DNA to germline supplied the J gene, which TCRdb does not give. Germline V gene lookup returns CDR1 EGSTGY and CDR2 YDSYTSSV. This CDR3 is 12 amino acids long. The V gene end was trimmed by 5 bases and the J gene end by 3 bases; junction bases not matched to a gene: 4. CDR3 sequence: CATWASYYKKLF. The CDR3 DNA follows: TGTGCCACCTGGGCCTCTTATTATAAGAAACTCTTT.

This clone rates as large. The chain couples TRGV11 to TRGJP1. No J gene is reported in TCRdb; it was inferred here by comparing the DNA with germline. TRGV11 is labeled an ORF, and its function is uncertain. This CDR3 is built from 16 residues. The trim removed 3 bases at V and 0 bases at J, leaving 4 bases unmatched. CDR3 nucleotides: TGTGCCTGCTGGATTAGGACCTATACCACTGGTTGGTTCAAGATATTT. Translation: CACWIRTYTTGWFKIF.

This clone counts as medium-sized. This chain links TRGV9 with TRGJ1 or TRGJ2. TCRdb does not report a J gene; here it was assigned by matching the DNA to germline references. This CDR3 spans 13 amino acids. Germline assignment: CDR1 GITISATS and CDR2 ISYDGTV (reference sequence). V gave up 3 bases and J gave up 1 base; unmatched junction bases: 3. CDR3 nucleotide sequence: TGTGCCTTGTGGGAGCCTAATTATTATAAGAAACTCTTT. Its protein is CALWEPNYYKKLF.

In its sample, this clone ranks as medium-sized. The chain recombines TRGV2 with TRGJ1 or TRGJ2. Matching the DNA to germline supplied the J gene, which TCRdb does not give. CDR1 and CDR2 (germline): EGSNGY, YDSYNSKV. CDR3 length: 11 residues. The ends lost 1 base at V and 11 bases at J; junction bases unmatched: 5. CDR3 region: CATWDGGEKLF. CDR3 nucleotides: TGTGCCACCTGGGACGGCGGTGAGAAACTCTTT.

This clone has just a few counts. The chain recombines TRGV4 with TRGJ1 or TRGJ2. TCRdb is silent on the J gene; assignment here came from matching the DNA to germline. Trimming at V came to 12 bases and at J to 2 bases, leaving 7 bases not matched to a gene. Per the germline V gene, CDR1 is EGSTGY and CDR2 is YDSYTSSV. The CDR3 has 11 residues. This CDR3 is CASYHYYKKLF. The DNA of the CDR3 is TGTGCCTCCTACCATTATTATAAGAAACTCTTT.

By frequency in the sample, this clone is medium-sized. The V gene call is TRGV11, and the J gene call is absent. TRGV11 is noted as an ORF with a role that remains uncertain. The CDR3 is 12 amino acids. This CDR3 reads CACWIRPPGRLF. The CDR3 DNA follows: TGTGCCTGCTGGATTAGGCCCCCTGGGAGACTCTTT.

This clone is medium-sized (0.01 to 0.1%). The rearrangement uses TRGV8 and TRGJ1 or TRGJ2. TCRdb lists no J gene, so it was determined here by aligning the DNA to germline. The CDR3 consists of 14 residues. Germline CDR1 VENAVY, CDR2 YDSYNSRV. The V gene end was trimmed by 4 bases and the J gene end by 7 bases; junction bases not matched to a gene: 13. The CDR3 bases are TGTGCCACCTGGGAGCGACCGGGTTACTATAAGAAACTCTTT. Amino acid sequence: CATWERPGYYKKLF.

By proportion, this clone is medium-sized (0.01 to 0.1%). The chain links TRGV4 to TRGJ1 or TRGJ2. The J gene was missing in TCRdb and was found by matching the end of the DNA to germline. V was clipped by 2 bases and J by 6 bases; unmatched bases: 10. This CDR3 contains 14 residues. CDR1 EGSTGY and CDR2 YDSYTSSV come from the germline V gene. CDR3 sequence: CATWDDRGCYKKLF. CDR3 coding DNA: TGTGCCACCTGGGATGATAGGGGCTGTTATAAGAAACTCTTT.

This clone is classed as medium-sized. The chain combines TRGV4 with TRGJ1 or TRGJ2. The J gene, not given by TCRdb, was assigned here from a germline match of the nucleotide sequence. The CDR3 loop spans 11 amino acids. V shed 3 bases and J 6 bases; nucleotides not matched to a gene: 2. From germline, CDR1 is EGSTGY and CDR2 YDSYTSSV. This CDR3 is CATWDIYKKLF. The CDR3 DNA reads TGTGCCACCTGGGATATTTATAAGAAACTCTTT.

This sequence joins TRGV4 and TRGJ1 or TRGJ2. TCRdb leaves out the J gene; it was filled in here by matching the DNA to germline. Trimming cost V 2 bases and J 7 bases; bases outside gene matches: 14. The CDR3 has 15 residues. CDR1 is EGSTGY, CDR2 YDSYTSSV, per germline. As DNA, the CDR3 is TGTGCCACCTGGGATGTTCGGGGGGTAGGATATAAGAAACTCTTT. It yields the protein CATWDVRGVGYKKLF.

Of note for this clone: No DNA is shown, since the ends of the CDR3 on it are uncertain; the CDR3 is the one TCRdb lists. The J gene has no call, while the V gene is TRGV4. The CDR3 is 27 residues long, counting both termini. The germline V gene has CDR1 EGSTGY and CDR2 YDSYTSSV. The CDR3 loop reads CAILLKMTLESITVPPGFYSSDWIKTF.

This clone is medium-sized. This sequence joins TRGV4 and TRGJ1 or TRGJ2. TCRdb gives no J gene; it was assigned here by matching the DNA to germline. The V gene end was trimmed by 0 bases and the J gene end by 6 bases; junction bases not matched to a gene: 8. Germline CDR1 is EGSTGY and CDR2 is YDSYTSSV. The length of the CDR3 is 14 residues. CDR3 in DNA: TGTGCCACCTGGGATGGGCCGGGTTGTTATAAGAAACTCTTT. Translation: CATWDGPGCYKKLF.

By proportion, this clone is medium-sized (0.01 to 0.1%). This chain connects TRGV9 to TRGJ1 or TRGJ2. TCRdb records no J gene; here it was assigned by comparing the DNA to germline. Germline CDR1 is GITISATS and CDR2 is ISYDGTV (reference sequence). The V gene end was trimmed by 5 bases and the J gene end by 0 bases; junction bases not matched to a gene: 1. The CDR3 contains 12 residues. CDR3 protein: CALWGNYYKKLF. CDR3 coding DNA: TGTGCCTTGTGGGGGAATTATTATAAGAAACTCTTT.

By frequency in the sample, this clone is medium-sized. V gene TRGV8 combines with J gene TRGJP1. The J gene, absent from TCRdb, was called here by matching the DNA to germline. J gave up 0 bases and V 3 bases, and 4 bases lay outside the gene matches. Germline V gives CDR1 VENAVY, CDR2 YDSYNSRV. CDR3 length equals 15 residues. In DNA, the CDR3 is TGTGCCACCTGGGATCCATATACCACTGGTTGGTTCAAGATATTT. Translated, it gives CATWDPYTTGWFKIF.